One sample yielded the 30 T cell receptor beta chains listed below, sequenced in a study of T cell repertoires in cytomegalovirus infection. From the reads, TCRdb called clonotypes with MiXCR, one entry per CDR3 protein. The table lists some 350,000 distinct CDR3 sequences, roughly 20% of them singletons. Sequencing used PBMCs. Receptor source: a human donor in good health (CMV status not recorded). Some clones in this sample may be carry-over from other donors' samples.

There are many counts of this clonotype. The chain couples TRBV10-3 to TRBJ2-1, with 8 bases fitting TRBD2. The CDR3 totals 14 residues. After removal of 3 bases from V and 6 bases from J, the junction contained 4 bases not matched to a gene. Germline V gene lookup returns CDR1 ENHRY and CDR2 SYGVKD. The CDR3 region is CAISDSSGGNEQFF. CDR3 coding DNA: TGTGCCATCAGTGATTCGAGCGGGGGCAATGAGCAGTTCTTC.

This clonotype was found a few times. The chain combines TRBV7-9 with TRBJ2-3; D might be TRBD1 or TRBD2, each matching 5 bases. CDR1 and CDR2 from the germline V gene are SEHNR and FQNEAQ (reference sequence). V lost 5 bases, J lost 1 base, and 19 bases lay in between. The CDR3 extends over 17 amino acids. The CDR3 DNA sequence: TGTGCCAGCAGCGCCGCCGGGACCTCCGGACGCACAGATACGCAGTATTTT. The encoded protein is CASSAAGTSGRTDTQYF.

This clonotype showed up many times. The genes are TRBV12-3 or TRBV12-4 and TRBJ2-1; D may be TRBD2 (6 bases). The CDR3 has 14 residues. Trimming pared 4 bases from V and 3 bases from J, leaving 10 bases between. The DNA of the CDR3 is TGTGCCAGCAGTTCGAGACTAGTCTACAATGAGCAGTTCTTC. Translating gives CASSSRLVYNEQFF.

Only a few counts were recorded for this clonotype. The rearrangement uses TRBV7-9 and TRBJ2-1; D gene ambiguous. This CDR3 contains 13 residues. V lost 2 bases, J lost 10 bases, and 12 bases lay in between. In germline, CDR1 is SEHNR, CDR2 FQNEAQ (reference sequence). The CDR3 here is CASSLIPGREQFF. Here the CDR3 DNA reads TGTGCCAGCAGCTTAATCCCCGGACGGGAGCAGTTCTTC.

In its sample, this clonotype was seen many times. The CDR3 region is CASSLGPAGGYEQYF. CDR3 DNA sequence: TGTGCCAGCAGCCTTGGGCCGGCAGGGGGCTACGAGCAGTACTTC. This sequence joins TRBV7-8 and TRBJ2-7, with TRBD1 matching over 7 bases. V lost 5 bases and J lost 3; bases outside the gene matches: 10. Germline values: CDR1 SGHVS, CDR2 FQNEAQ. The CDR3 contains 15 residues. Based on the CDR3 plus reference TRBV7-8 and TRBJ2-7, the full variable domain is GAGVSQSPRYKVAKRGQDVALRCDPISGHVSLFWYQQALGQGPEFLTYFQNEAQLDKSGLPSDRFFAERPEGSVSTLKIQRTQQEDSAVYLCASSLGPAGGYEQYFGPGTRLTVT.

The table lists this clonotype with a few counts. The chain couples TRBV20-1 to TRBJ2-3; D remains unclear. The CDR3 loop spans 14 amino acids. Deletions cut 3 bases from V and 0 bases from J, with 10 bases between. Germline V CDR1 and CDR2: DFQATT, SNEGSKA (reference sequence). Here the CDR3 DNA reads TGCAGTGCTAGGGGGAAAAGTAGCACAGATACGCAGTATTTT. Amino acids: CSARGKSSTDTQYF.

This clonotype was recorded many times. The J gene is TRBJ2-3, the V gene TRBV7-2, with D perhaps matching TRBD1 (5 bases). The germline V gene encodes CDR1 SGHTA and CDR2 FQGNSA. The CDR3 is 15 residues long. V was shortened by 3 bases and J by 0 bases, with 10 bases between the two germline ends. The CDR3 sequence is CASSFVGPSTDTQYF. The DNA of the CDR3 is TGTGCCAGCAGCTTTGTGGGGCCTAGCACAGATACGCAGTATTTT.

J is TRBJ2-1 and V is TRBV12-3 or TRBV12-4; possible D gene TRBD1, 6 bases. Trimming took 5 bases from V and 8 from J, leaving 7 bases between them. The CDR3 loop spans 11 amino acids. The CDR3 sequence is CASSRQDEQFF. Here the CDR3 DNA reads TGTGCCAGCAGTCGACAGGATGAGCAGTTCTTC.

This clonotype was counted many times. The V call is TRBV7-2, the J call TRBJ2-7; D call uncertain. This CDR3 is built from 11 residues. Germline CDR1 and CDR2: SGHTA and FQGNSA. V was cut by 5 bases and J by 2 bases, with 4 bases left in between. The CDR3 sequence: CASSRAYEQYF. The CDR3 bases are TGTGCCAGCAGCCGGGCCTACGAGCAGTACTTC. Together with reference TRBV7-2 and TRBJ2-7, the CDR3 gives the full variable domain: GAGVSQSPSNKVTEKGKDVELRCDPISGHTALYWYRQSLGQGLEFLIYFQGNSAPDKSGLPSDRFSAERTGGSVSTLTIQRTQQEDSAVYLCASSRAYEQYFGPGTRLTVT.

This clonotype was counted a few times. The gene calls are TRBV7-9 and TRBJ1-1; 7 bases map to TRBD1. Germline assignment: CDR1 SEHNR and CDR2 FQNEAQ (reference sequence). With V trimmed by 5 bases and J by 5 bases, 8 bases remained unmatched. The CDR3 totals 14 residues. The CDR3 protein is CASSPSTGKTEAFF. Here the CDR3 DNA reads TGTGCCAGCAGCCCATCGACAGGGAAGACTGAAGCTTTCTTT. Full variable domain (missing parts from reference TRBV7-9 and TRBJ1-1): DTGVSQNPRHKITKRGQNVTFRCDPISEHNRLYWYRQTLGQGPEFLTYFQNEAQLEKSRLLSDRFSAERPKGSFSTLEIQRTEQGDSAMYLCASSPSTGKTEAFFGQGTRLTVV.

The rearrangement links TRBV29-1 to TRBJ1-1, with D possibly matching TRBD1 (5 bases). The CDR3 spans 13 residues. The germline V and J ends were trimmed by 8 bases and 8 bases, with 21 bases remaining between them. Germline-derived CDR1 and CDR2 are SQVTM and ANQGSEA. DNA of the CDR3: TGCAGCACAAGGACAACACCTGTTAAAGAAGCTTTCTTT. Protein sequence: CSTRTTPVKEAFF.

The chain carries TRBV12-3 or TRBV12-4 and TRBJ1-2; TRBD1 matches at 11 bases. The ends lost 7 bases at V and 5 bases at J; junction bases unmatched: 12. The length of the CDR3 is 16 residues. The CDR3 spells CASTLSGTGGHYGYTF. The CDR3 DNA is TGTGCCAGCACCTTATCCGGGACAGGGGGACATTATGGCTACACCTTC.

The sample holds a few counts of this clonotype. The chain employs TRBV6-2 or TRBV6-3 and TRBJ1-5; D is perhaps TRBD1 (5 bases). The ends were cut back, 5 bases at V and 4 bases at J, with 9 bases in the middle. The CDR3 contains 13 residues. Germline V gene data show CDR1 as MNHEY and CDR2 as SVGEGT. CDR3 protein: CASSNDRNQPQHF. CDR3 DNA: TGTGCCAGCAGTAATGACAGAAATCAGCCCCAGCATTTT.

The table lists this clonotype with a few counts. The J gene is TRBJ1-2, the V gene TRBV20-1; D ambiguous. V shed 6 bases and J shed 8 bases, with 19 bases lying between them. Per germline, CDR1 DFQATT and CDR2 SNEGSKA (reference sequence). The CDR3 contains 13 residues. CDR3 amino acids: CSAQTGRHWGYTF. Written as DNA, the CDR3 is TGCAGTGCCCAGACGGGCAGGCACTGGGGCTACACCTTC.

The chain combines TRBV10-3 with TRBJ2-7, with D unresolved. V was clipped by 3 bases and J by 7 bases, with 16 bases between them. This CDR3 region has 14 residues. Germline V gene lookup returns CDR1 ENHRY and CDR2 SYGVKD. The CDR3 protein is CAISDLGSLGEQYF. CDR3 nucleotides: TGTGCCATCAGTGACCTCGGCTCCTTGGGAGAGCAGTACTTC.

V usage is TRBV30 and J usage is TRBJ1-1; 8 nucleotides match TRBD1. This CDR3 region has 12 residues. V shed 4 bases and J 4 bases; nucleotides not matched to a gene: 2. Germline lookup yields CDR1 GTSNPN and CDR2 SVGIG (reference sequence). CDR3 sequence (DNA): TGTGCCTGGACCAGGGGGCTCACTGAAGCTTTCTTT. Its translation is CAWTRGLTEAFF.

This chain links TRBV28 with TRBJ2-5; 12 bases agree with TRBD1. This CDR3 has 17 amino acids. Germline lookup yields CDR1 MDHEN and CDR2 SYDVKM. Germline trimming cut 1 base from V and 5 bases from J; bases unmatched to any gene: 8. CDR3 in DNA: TGTGCCAGCAGTTTATTTTTCGGGACAGGGGGCGTGGAGACCCAGTACTTC. Translating it yields CASSLFFGTGGVETQYF.

This clonotype appeared many times. The rearrangement joins TRBV7-2 to TRBJ2-1, with D unresolved. Trimming took 0 bases from V and 15 from J, leaving 9 bases between them. CDR1 is SGHTA, CDR2 FQGNSA, per germline. The CDR3 has 11 amino acids. The CDR3 loop is CASSLAVVLFF. CDR3 bases: TGTGCCAGCAGCTTAGCAGTGGTTCTGTTCTTC.

This clonotype has only a few counts. CDR3 nucleotide sequence: TGTGCCAGTAGTACAGGGTCGAGGGGCAATCAGCCCCAGCATTTT. It is translated as CASSTGSRGNQPQHF. The gene calls are TRBV19 and TRBJ1-5; TRBD1 might be the D (5 bases). Germline V gene lookup returns CDR1 LNHDA and CDR2 SQIVND (reference sequence). V was cut by 4 bases and J by 2 bases, with 12 bases left in between. This CDR3 is built from 15 residues.

The rearrangement links TRBV4-3 to TRBJ2-3; 13 bases map to TRBD2. The germline V gene encodes CDR1 LGHNA and CDR2 YSLEER. V gave up 0 bases and J gave up 4 bases; unmatched junction bases: 4. This CDR3 is 17 amino acids long. The DNA for the CDR3 is TGCGCCAGCAGCCAAGAGAGGACTAGCGGGAGAGCAGATACGCAGTATTTT. It specifies CASSQERTSGRADTQYF.

This clonotype was counted only a few times. V and J are TRBV29-1 and TRBJ2-5, with D possibly matching TRBD1 (6 bases). The CDR3 runs 13 residues. V was trimmed by 6 bases and J by 2 bases, leaving 13 bases between them. Germline V gene sequence: CDR1 SQVTM, CDR2 ANQGSEA. The CDR3 loop reads CSVGTLLQETQYF. The CDR3 DNA sequence: TGCAGCGTCGGGACACTGCTACAAGAGACCCAGTACTTC.

This clonotype was counted many times. This chain uses TRBV7-8 with TRBJ2-5; 9 nucleotides match TRBD2. The germline gives CDR1 SGHVS, CDR2 FQNEAQ. Trimming removed 10 bases from V and 9 bases from J; junction bases left unmatched: 9. This CDR3 has 12 residues. CDR3 loop: CATRPSGGSQYF. The CDR3 DNA is TGTGCCACCCGTCCCAGCGGGGGGTCCCAGTACTTC.

The V gene is TRBV7-8, the J gene TRBJ1-5, with 9 bases matching TRBD1. There are 14 residues in the CDR3. In germline, CDR1 is SGHVS, CDR2 FQNEAQ. After removal of 5 bases from V and 6 bases from J, the junction contained 5 bases not matched to a gene. The CDR3 is CASSVGTGTQPQHF. DNA of the CDR3: TGTGCCAGCAGCGTAGGGACAGGGACTCAGCCCCAGCATTTT.

Many counts were recorded for this clonotype. The CDR3 loop reads CASSHTETMNTEAFF. The CDR3 nucleotides are TGTGCCAGCAGCCACACAGAAACCATGAACACTGAAGCTTTCTTT. The rearrangement uses TRBV7-8 and TRBJ1-1; D call uncertain. Trimming removed 5 bases from V and 0 bases from J, with 13 bases in between. The CDR3 has 15 residues. CDR1 and CDR2 (germline): SGHVS, FQNEAQ.

This clonotype was detected many times. V and J are TRBV12-3 or TRBV12-4 and TRBJ2-1, with TRBD2 matching 12 bases. J lost 10 bases, V lost 0 bases, and 10 bases had no gene match. CDR3 length: 17 residues. CDR3 sequence reads: CASSLALASGGDDEQFF. For the CDR3, the DNA is TGTGCCAGCAGTTTAGCGCTCGCTAGCGGGGGGGATGACGAGCAGTTCTTC.

The DNA for the CDR3 is TGTGCCAGCAGCCCGACACCTGGGGCGCAGTATTTT. Its translation is CASSPTPGAQYF. The V gene is TRBV7-6, the J gene TRBJ2-3; D not resolved. The ends were cut back, 5 bases at V and 10 bases at J, with 13 bases in the middle. CDR1 and CDR2 from the germline V gene are SGHVS and FNYEAQ. CDR3 size: 12 residues. The full variable domain, completed using reference TRBV7-6 and TRBJ2-3, is GAGVSQSPRYKVTKRGQDVALRCDPISGHVSLYWYRQALGQGPEFLTYFNYEAQQDKSGLPNDRFSAERPEGSISTLTIQRTEQRDSAMYRCASSPTPGAQYFGPGTRLTVL.

In this sample, this clonotype turned up a few times. The genes are TRBV12-3 or TRBV12-4 and TRBJ2-3; D not resolved. The CDR3 sequence is 14 residues long. The ends were cut back, 6 bases at V and 5 bases at J, with 15 bases in the middle. Written as DNA, the CDR3 is TGTGCCAGCAGCATCAGTCCCCCGGGAGATACGCAGTATTTT. Encoded protein: CASSISPPGDTQYF.

The V call is TRBV5-4, the J call TRBJ1-5; no clear D gene. The germline V and J ends were trimmed by 3 bases and 5 bases, with 15 bases remaining between them. Per the germline V gene, CDR1 is SGHNT and CDR2 is YYREEE (reference sequence). The CDR3 is 15 amino acids. CDR3 coding DNA: TGTGCCAGCAGCTCTCTTCAAAAGAGGTATCAGCCCCAGCATTTT. This sequence encodes CASSSLQKRYQPQHF.

About this clonotype itself: A much larger clone sits a single nucleotide away, making a read error possible. The genes are TRBV27 and TRBJ1-1; TRBD1 agrees at 8 bases. This CDR3 region has 14 residues. The germline V gene has CDR1 MNHEY and CDR2 SMNVEV (reference sequence). J was trimmed by 6 bases and V by 7 bases; bases with no gene match: 10. The CDR3 DNA reads as TGTGCCAGCACCCCTTCGGCAGGGGGCTCTGAAGCTTTCTTT. This codes for CASTPSAGGSEAFF.

This chain uses TRBV28 with TRBJ1-5; TRBD1 matches at 8 bases. The junction had 7 bases not matched to a gene; V was cut back by 8 bases and J by 7 bases. Germline CDR1 is MDHEN and CDR2 is SYDVKM. The CDR3 totals 13 residues. This chain's CDR3 is CASGGQAYQPQHF. Here the CDR3 DNA reads TGTGCCAGCGGGGGACAGGCCTACCAGCCCCAGCATTTT.